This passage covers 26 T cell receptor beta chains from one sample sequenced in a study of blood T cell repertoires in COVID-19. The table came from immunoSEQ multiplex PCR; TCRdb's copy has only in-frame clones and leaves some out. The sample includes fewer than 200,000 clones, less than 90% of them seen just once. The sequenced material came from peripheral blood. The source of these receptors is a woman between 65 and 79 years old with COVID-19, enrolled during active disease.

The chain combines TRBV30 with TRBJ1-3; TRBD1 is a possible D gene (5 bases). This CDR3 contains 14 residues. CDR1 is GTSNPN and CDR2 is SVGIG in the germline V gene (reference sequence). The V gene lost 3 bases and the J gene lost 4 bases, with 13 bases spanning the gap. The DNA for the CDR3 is TGTGCCTGGAGAGCTACAGGACCCGGAAACACCATATATTTT. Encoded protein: CAWRATGPGNTIYF.

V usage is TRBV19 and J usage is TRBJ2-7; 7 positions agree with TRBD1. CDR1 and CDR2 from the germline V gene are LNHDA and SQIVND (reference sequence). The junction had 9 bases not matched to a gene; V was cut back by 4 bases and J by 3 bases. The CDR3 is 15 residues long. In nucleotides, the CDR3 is TGTGCCAGTAGTAACACAGGGGCAAATAACTACGAGCAGTACTTC. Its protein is CASSNTGANNYEQYF. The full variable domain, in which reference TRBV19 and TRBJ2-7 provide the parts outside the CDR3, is DGGITQSPKYLFRKEGQNVTLSCEQNLNHDAMYWYRQDPGQGLRLIYYSQIVNDFQKGDIAEGYSVSREKKESFPLTVTSAQKNPTAFYLCASSNTGANNYEQYFGPGTRLTVT.

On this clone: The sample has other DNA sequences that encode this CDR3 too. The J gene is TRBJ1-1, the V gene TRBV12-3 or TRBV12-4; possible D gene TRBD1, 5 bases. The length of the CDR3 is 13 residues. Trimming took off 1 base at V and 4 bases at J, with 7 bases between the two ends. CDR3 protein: CASSLGGGTEAFF. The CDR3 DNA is TGTGCCAGCAGTTTAGGGGGCGGCACTGAAGCTTTCTTT.

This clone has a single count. In DNA, the CDR3 is TGTGCCAGCAGACCTTACCGTACTAGCACCTACAATGAGCAGTTCTTC. It is translated as CASRPYRTSTYNEQFF. V gene TRBV27 combines with J gene TRBJ2-1; perhaps TRBD2 as D (6 bases). The germline V gene encodes CDR1 MNHEY and CDR2 SMNVEV (reference sequence). The V end was cut by 6 bases, the J end by 2 bases, with 17 bases between. CDR3 length: 16 residues.

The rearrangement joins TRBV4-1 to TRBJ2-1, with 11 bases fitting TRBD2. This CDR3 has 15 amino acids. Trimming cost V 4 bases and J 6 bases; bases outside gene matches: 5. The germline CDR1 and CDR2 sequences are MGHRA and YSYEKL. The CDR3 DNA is TGCGCCAGCAGCCCACTAGCGGGAGTCTCCAATGAGCAGTTCTTC. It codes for CASSPLAGVSNEQFF.

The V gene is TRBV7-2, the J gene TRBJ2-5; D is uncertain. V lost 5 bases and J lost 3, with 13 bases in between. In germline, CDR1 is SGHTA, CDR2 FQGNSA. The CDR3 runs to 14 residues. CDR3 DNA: TGTGCCAGCAGCCATTTAAGCCGCGAAGAGACCCAGTACTTC. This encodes CASSHLSREETQYF.

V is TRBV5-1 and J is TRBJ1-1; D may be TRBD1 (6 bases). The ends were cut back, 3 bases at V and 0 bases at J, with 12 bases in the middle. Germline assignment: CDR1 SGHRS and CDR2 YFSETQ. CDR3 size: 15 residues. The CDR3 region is CASSSTGILNTEAFF. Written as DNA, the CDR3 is TGCGCCAGCAGCTCCACAGGGATCTTGAACACTGAAGCTTTCTTT.

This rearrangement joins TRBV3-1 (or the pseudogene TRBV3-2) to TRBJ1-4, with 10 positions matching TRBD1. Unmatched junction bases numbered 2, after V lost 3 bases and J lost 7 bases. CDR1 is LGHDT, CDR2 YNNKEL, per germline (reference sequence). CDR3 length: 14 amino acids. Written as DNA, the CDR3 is TGTGCCAGCAGCCAGACAGGGGGCGGTGAAAAACTGTTTTTT. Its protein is CASSQTGGGEKLFF.

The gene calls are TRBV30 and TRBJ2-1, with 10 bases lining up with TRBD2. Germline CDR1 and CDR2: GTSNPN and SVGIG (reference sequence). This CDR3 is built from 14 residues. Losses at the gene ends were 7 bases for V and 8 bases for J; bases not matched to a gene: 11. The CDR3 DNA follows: TGTGCCTCAAAAGCGGGAGGGCCGATTCATGAGCAGTTCTTC. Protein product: CASKAGGPIHEQFF.

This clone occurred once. The DNA for the CDR3 is TGTGCCAGCAGAACAGCGGTTAACTCCTACAATGAGCAGTTCTTC. It codes for CASRTAVNSYNEQFF. The rearrangement joins TRBV6-5 to TRBJ2-1; maybe TRBD2 (5 bases). Germline CDR1 is MNHEY and CDR2 is SVGAGI. The length of the CDR3 is 15 residues. With 6 bases removed from V and 0 bases from J, the gap between germline ends came to 12 bases.

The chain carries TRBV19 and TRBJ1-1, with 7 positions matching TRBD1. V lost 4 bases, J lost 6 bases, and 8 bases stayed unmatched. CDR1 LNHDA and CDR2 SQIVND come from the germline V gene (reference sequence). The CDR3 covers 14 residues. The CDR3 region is CASSKRQGSPEAFF. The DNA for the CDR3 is TGTGCCAGTAGTAAAAGACAGGGAAGCCCTGAAGCTTTCTTT.

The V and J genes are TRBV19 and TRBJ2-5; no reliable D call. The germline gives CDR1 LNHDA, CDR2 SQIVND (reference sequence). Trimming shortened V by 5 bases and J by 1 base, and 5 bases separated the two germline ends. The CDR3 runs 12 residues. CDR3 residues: CASSQIQETQYF. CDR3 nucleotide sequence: TGTGCCAGTAGTCAAATCCAAGAGACCCAGTACTTC.

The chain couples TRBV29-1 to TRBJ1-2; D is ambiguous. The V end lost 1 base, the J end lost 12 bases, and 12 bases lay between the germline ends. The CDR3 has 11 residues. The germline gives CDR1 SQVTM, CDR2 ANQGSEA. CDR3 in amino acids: CSVEVQDTHTF. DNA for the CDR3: TGCAGCGTTGAAGTTCAGGATACCCACACCTTC.

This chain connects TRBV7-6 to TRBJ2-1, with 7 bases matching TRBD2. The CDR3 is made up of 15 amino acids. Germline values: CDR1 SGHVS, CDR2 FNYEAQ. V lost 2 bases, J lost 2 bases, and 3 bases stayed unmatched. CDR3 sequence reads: CASSLSSGAYNEQFF. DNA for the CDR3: TGTGCCAGCAGCTTATCTAGCGGAGCCTACAATGAGCAGTTCTTC.

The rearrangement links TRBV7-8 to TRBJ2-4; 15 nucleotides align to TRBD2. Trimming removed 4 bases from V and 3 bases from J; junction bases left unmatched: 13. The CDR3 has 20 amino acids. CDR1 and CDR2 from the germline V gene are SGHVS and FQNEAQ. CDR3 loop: CASSSGPGLAGGRGKNIQYF. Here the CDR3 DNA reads TGTGCCAGCAGCTCGGGGCCGGGACTAGCGGGAGGTCGGGGCAAAAACATTCAGTACTTC.

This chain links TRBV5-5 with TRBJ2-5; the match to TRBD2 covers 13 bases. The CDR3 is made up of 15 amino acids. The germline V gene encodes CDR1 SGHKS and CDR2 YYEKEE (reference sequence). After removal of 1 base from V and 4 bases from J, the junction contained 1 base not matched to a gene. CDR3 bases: TGTGCCAGCAGCTTGACTAGCGGGAGGGTAGAGACCCAGTACTTC. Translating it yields CASSLTSGRVETQYF. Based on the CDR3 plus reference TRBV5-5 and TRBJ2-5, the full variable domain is DAGVTQSPTHLIKTRGQQVTLRCSPISGHKSVSWYQQVLGQGPQFIFQYYEKEERGRGNFPDRFSARQFPNYSSELNVNALLLGDSALYLCASSLTSGRVETQYFGPGTRLLVL.

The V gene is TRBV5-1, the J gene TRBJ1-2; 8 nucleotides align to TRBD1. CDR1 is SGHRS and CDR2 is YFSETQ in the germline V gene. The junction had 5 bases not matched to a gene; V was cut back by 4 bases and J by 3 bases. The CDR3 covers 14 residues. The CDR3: CASSRQQGDYGYTF. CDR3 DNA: TGCGCCAGCAGCCGCCAACAGGGGGACTATGGCTACACCTTC.

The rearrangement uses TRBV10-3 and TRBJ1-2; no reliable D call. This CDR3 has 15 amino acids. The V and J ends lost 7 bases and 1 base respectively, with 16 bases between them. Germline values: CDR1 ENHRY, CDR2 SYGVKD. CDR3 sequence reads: CAINSEGAGNYGYTF. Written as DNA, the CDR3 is TGTGCCATCAACAGCGAGGGTGCGGGTAACTATGGCTACACCTTC.

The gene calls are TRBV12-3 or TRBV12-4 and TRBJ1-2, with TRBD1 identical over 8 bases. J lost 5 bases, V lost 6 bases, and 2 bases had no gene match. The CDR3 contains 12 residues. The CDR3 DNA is TGTGCCAGCAGCGGACAGGGATATGGCTACACCTTC. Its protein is CASSGQGYGYTF.

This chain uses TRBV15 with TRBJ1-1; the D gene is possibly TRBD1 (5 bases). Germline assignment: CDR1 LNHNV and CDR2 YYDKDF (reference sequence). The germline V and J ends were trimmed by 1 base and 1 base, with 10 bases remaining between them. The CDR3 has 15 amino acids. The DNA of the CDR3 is TGTGCCACCAGCAGAGTGTCGACAGCGAACACTGAAGCTTTCTTT. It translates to CATSRVSTANTEAFF.

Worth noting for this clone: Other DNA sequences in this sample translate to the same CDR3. The CDR3 DNA follows: TGTGCTAGTGGTTTGACAGGGGGACACACTGAAGCTTTCTTT. This translates into CASGLTGGHTEAFF. This chain joins TRBV12-5 and TRBJ1-1; 8 nucleotides line up with TRBD1. The CDR3 contains 14 residues. Germline CDR1 reads LGHNT; CDR2 reads FRNRAP. Trimming removed 2 bases from V and 3 bases from J; junction bases left unmatched: 2. Full variable domain (remainder filled in from reference TRBV12-5 and TRBJ1-1): DARVTQTPRHKVTEMGQEVTMRCQPILGHNTVFWYRQTMMQGLELLAYFRNRAPLDDSGMPKDRFSAEMPDATLATLKIQPSEPRDSAVYFCASGLTGGHTEAFFGQGTRLTVV.

The CDR3 sequence is CASRTGGGNTIYF. The CDR3 DNA reads TGTGCCAGCAGGACAGGGGGAGGAAACACCATATATTTT. This chain links TRBV6-5 with TRBJ1-3, with 9 bases that match TRBD1. CDR1 and CDR2 (germline): MNHEY, SVGAGI. The CDR3 length is 13 residues. The junction had 1 base not matched to a gene; V was cut back by 6 bases and J by 4 bases.

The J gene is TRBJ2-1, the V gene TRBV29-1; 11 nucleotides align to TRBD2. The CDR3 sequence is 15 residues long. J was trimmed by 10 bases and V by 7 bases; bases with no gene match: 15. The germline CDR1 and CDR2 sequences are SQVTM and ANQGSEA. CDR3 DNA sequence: TGCAGCGCCATCCGGCCTAGCGGGAGGACCTCCGAGCAGTTCTTC. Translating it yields CSAIRPSGRTSEQFF.

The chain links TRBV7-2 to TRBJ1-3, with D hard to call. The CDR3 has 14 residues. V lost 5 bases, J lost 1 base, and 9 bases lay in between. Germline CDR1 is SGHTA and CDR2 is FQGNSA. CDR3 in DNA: TGTGCCAGCAGCGCTACGGGGTCTGGAAACACCATATATTTT. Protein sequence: CASSATGSGNTIYF.

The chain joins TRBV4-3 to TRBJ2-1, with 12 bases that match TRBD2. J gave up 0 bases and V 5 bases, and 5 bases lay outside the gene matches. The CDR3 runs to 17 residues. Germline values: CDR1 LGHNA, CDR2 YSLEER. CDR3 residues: CASSSKTSGSSYNEQFF. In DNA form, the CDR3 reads TGCGCCAGCAGCTCTAAGACTAGCGGGAGCTCCTACAATGAGCAGTTCTTC.

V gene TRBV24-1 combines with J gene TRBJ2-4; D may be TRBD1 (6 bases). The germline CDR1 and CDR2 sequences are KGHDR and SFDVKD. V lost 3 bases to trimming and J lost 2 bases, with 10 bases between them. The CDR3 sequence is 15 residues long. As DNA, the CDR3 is TGTGCCACCAGTGATCCAGGGGCATCCAAAAACATTCAGTACTTC. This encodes CATSDPGASKNIQYF.